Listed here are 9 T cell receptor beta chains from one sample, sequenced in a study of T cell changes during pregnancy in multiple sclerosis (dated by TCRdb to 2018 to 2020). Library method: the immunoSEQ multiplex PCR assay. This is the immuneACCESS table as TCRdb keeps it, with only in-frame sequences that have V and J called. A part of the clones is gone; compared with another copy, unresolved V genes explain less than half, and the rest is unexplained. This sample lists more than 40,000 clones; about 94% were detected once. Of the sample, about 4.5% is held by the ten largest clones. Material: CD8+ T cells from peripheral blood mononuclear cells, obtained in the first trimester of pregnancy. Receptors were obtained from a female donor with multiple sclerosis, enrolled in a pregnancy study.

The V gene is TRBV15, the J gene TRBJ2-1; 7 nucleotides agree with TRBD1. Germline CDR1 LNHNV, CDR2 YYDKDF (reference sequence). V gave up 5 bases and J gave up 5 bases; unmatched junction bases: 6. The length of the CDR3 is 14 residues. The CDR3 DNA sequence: TGTGCCACCAGCCGGCCCCAGGGGGACAATGAGCAGTTCTTC. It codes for CATSRPQGDNEQFF. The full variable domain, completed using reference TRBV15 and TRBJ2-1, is DAMVIQNPRYQVTQFGKPVTLSCSQTLNHNVMYWYQQKSSQAPKLLFHYYDKDFNNEADTPDNFQSRRPNTSFCFLDIRSPGLGDTAMYLCATSRPQGDNEQFFGPGTRLTVL.

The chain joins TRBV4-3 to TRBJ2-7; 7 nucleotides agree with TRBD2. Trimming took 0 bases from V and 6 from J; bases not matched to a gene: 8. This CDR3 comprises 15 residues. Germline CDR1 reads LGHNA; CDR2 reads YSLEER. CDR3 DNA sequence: TGCGCCAGCAGCCAAGATAGGAGAGGACTAGGCGAGCAGTACTTC. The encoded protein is CASSQDRRGLGEQYF.

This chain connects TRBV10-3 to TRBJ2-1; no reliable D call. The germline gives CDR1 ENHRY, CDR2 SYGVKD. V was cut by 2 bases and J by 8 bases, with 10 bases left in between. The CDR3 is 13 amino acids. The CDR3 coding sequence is TGTGCCATCAGTGAGGAGACATGGGATGAGCAGTTCTTC. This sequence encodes CAISEETWDEQFF.

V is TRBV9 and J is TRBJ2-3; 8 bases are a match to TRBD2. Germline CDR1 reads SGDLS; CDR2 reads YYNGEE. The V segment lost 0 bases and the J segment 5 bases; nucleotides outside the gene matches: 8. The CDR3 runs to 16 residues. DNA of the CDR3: TGTGCCAGCAGCGTAGATGGCGGGGGGCAAGGAGATACGCAGTATTTT. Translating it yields CASSVDGGGQGDTQYF.

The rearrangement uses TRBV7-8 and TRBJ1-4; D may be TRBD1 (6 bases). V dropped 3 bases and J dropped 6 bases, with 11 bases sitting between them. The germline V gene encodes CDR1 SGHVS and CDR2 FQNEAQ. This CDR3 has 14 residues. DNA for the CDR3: TGTGCCAGCAGCTTGAGACAGGCCCATGAAAAACTGTTTTTT. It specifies CASSLRQAHEKLFF.

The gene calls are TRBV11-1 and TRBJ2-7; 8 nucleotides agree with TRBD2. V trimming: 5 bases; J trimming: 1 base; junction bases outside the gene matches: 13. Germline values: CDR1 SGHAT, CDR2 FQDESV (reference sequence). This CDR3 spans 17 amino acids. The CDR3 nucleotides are TGTGCCAGCAGCCAGGGGACTAGTCTAGGACTATCCTACGAGCAGTACTTC. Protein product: CASSQGTSLGLSYEQYF.

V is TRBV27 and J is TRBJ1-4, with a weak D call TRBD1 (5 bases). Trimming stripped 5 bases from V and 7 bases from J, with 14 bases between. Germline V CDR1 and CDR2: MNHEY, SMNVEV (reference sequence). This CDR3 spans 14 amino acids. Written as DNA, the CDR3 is TGTGCCAGCAGTCCCGGGACTTGGAGTGAAAAACTGTTTTTT. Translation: CASSPGTWSEKLFF.

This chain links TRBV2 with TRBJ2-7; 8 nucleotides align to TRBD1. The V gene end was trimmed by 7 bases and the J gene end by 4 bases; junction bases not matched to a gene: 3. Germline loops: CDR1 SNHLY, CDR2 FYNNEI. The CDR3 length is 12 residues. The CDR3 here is CASKRQGYEQYF. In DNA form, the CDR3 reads TGTGCCAGCAAAAGACAGGGGTACGAGCAGTACTTC.

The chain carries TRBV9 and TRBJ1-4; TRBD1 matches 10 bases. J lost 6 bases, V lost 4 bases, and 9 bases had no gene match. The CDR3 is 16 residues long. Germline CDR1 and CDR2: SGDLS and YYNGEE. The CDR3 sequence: CASSSTLGTGDEKLFF. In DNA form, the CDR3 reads TGTGCCAGCAGCTCAACCCTTGGGACAGGGGATGAAAAACTGTTTTTT. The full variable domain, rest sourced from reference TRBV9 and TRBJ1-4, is DSGVTQTPKHLITATGQRVTLRCSPRSGDLSVYWYQQSLDQGLQFLIQYYNGEERAKGNILERFSAQQFPDLHSELNLSSLELGDSALYFCASSSTLGTGDEKLFFGSGTQLSVL.